The source of this TCR beta chain is a study of cytotoxic CD8 clonotypes in ibrutinib-treated CLL. Study summary: The study included roughly 10 relapsed/refractory and under 16 treatment-naive patients; about 18 had IGHV unmutated disease. Productive templates averaged roughly 270,000 per sample, and productive rearrangements 94,082.

The CDR3 loop spans 13 amino acids. Between the trimmed V and J ends, which lost 2 bases and 4 bases, there was a span of 6 bases. CDR1 is MNHEY and CDR2 is SMNVEV in the germline V gene (reference sequence). General study points: Clonality measured at baseline exceeded age-matched healthy donors, tracking circulating CD8+ T-cell counts.

This clone has only one observation. Its antigen is not identified. TCR beta libraries used around 2.2 micrograms of DNA from cryopreserved PBMCs. This table comes from immunoSEQ multiplex PCR, and its TCRdb copy is limited to in-frame clones, with some not included. The data show 130,000 or so clones, around 80% seen once. The TCR was taken from a human donor with chronic lymphocytic leukemia. This sample comprised PBMCs, obtained after 12 months of ibrutinib treatment. This rearrangement joins TRBV27 to TRBJ2-1; D gene uncertain. The CDR3 nucleotides are TGTGCCAGCAGTTTAAACAAGTACAATGAGCAGTTCTTC. It encodes CASSLNKYNEQFF.